This passage covers 8 T cell receptor beta chains from one sample sequenced in a study of identical twins (dated by TCRdb to the mid-2010s). Library preparation employed 5' RACE. Sequenced on an Illumina HiSeq 2000. The public sequencing data were trimmed at Q25 with fastp and processed into clonotypes with MiXCR by TCRdb, which kept only in-frame beta chains. Here each entry gathers all rows of one CDR3 protein and keeps the most common genes and DNA. This sample is represented by a few hundred thousand distinct CDR3 sequences; roughly 8.6% of them were singletons. In total, the top ten clones hold 2.1% of the sample. The sample also formed part of further work on yellow fever vaccine responses in identical twins.

The sequencing sample was made of memory (CD45RO+) T cells sorted from blood. Sample cell subset or site, as interpreted from the label and publication: CD45RO+ enriched T cells. Every receptor here comes from a woman under 30 in good health.

The CDR3 DNA reads TGTGCCAGCCGTACTAGCGGGACCATCACCGGGGAGCTGTTTTTT. It yields the protein CASRTSGTITGELFF. The chain joins TRBV6-5 to TRBJ2-2, with TRBD2 identical over 10 bases. The germline gives CDR1 MNHEY, CDR2 SVGAGI. The CDR3 runs 15 residues. V lost 8 bases and J lost 4; bases outside the gene matches: 7.

The genes are TRBV14 and TRBJ2-5; no clear D gene. Germline assignment: CDR1 SGHDN and CDR2 FVKESK. The CDR3 is 13 amino acids. V gave up 4 bases and J gave up 5 bases, with 11 bases separating them. The CDR3 region is CASSPISAETQYF. CDR3 nucleotide sequence: TGTGCCAGCAGCCCAATTTCAGCTGAGACCCAGTACTTC.

V is TRBV3-1 and J is TRBJ2-5; unclear D gene. Trimming removed 5 bases at V and 1 base at J, with 11 bases between. The V gene's germline CDR1 is LGHDT and CDR2 YNNKEL (reference sequence). The CDR3 is made up of 14 amino acids. The CDR3 sequence: CASSVTEFQETQYF. The CDR3 nucleotides are TGTGCCAGCAGCGTAACAGAGTTCCAAGAGACCCAGTACTTC.

This clonotype has ten or more counts. This chain joins TRBV2 and TRBJ2-3; D is possibly TRBD2 (5 bases). CDR1 is SNHLY and CDR2 is FYNNEI in the germline V gene. Between the trimmed V and J ends, which lost 8 bases and 0 bases, there was a span of 12 bases. The CDR3 is made up of 14 amino acids. The CDR3 nucleotides are TGTGCCAGCTCGGACGGACTGAGCACAGATACGCAGTATTTT. Protein product: CASSDGLSTDTQYF.

This clonotype has just a few counts. This chain joins TRBV10-3 and TRBJ1-5; D ambiguous. Looked up from germline, CDR1 is ENHRY and CDR2 is SYGVKD. V shed 4 bases and J shed 4 bases, with 8 bases lying between them. This CDR3 region has 13 residues. CDR3 sequence: CAISGGGNQPQHF. The DNA for the CDR3 is TGTGCCATCAGTGGTGGCGGAAATCAGCCCCAGCATTTT.

The rearrangement links TRBV2 to TRBJ2-1; D gene ambiguous. Germline loops: CDR1 SNHLY, CDR2 FYNNEI. The CDR3 is 15 residues long. V lost 6 bases to trimming and J lost 4 bases, with 16 bases between them. In DNA, the CDR3 is TGTGCCAGCAGCTCCTTGATGTTGGGTTACAATGAGCAGTTCTTC. This gives the protein CASSSLMLGYNEQFF.

In its sample, this clonotype was seen a few times. The V gene is TRBV6-5, the J gene TRBJ2-7; 7 nucleotides align to TRBD1. The V gene end was trimmed by 4 bases and the J gene end by 0 bases; junction bases not matched to a gene: 6. Germline CDR1 reads MNHEY; CDR2 reads SVGAGI. The CDR3 consists of 15 residues. The CDR3 spells CASSSSTGSSYEQYF. In DNA, the CDR3 is TGTGCCAGCAGTTCCTCGACAGGGAGCTCCTACGAGCAGTACTTC.

This clonotype was seen only a few times. The V gene is TRBV10-3, the J gene TRBJ1-6; no clear D. CDR1 is ENHRY and CDR2 is SYGVKD in the germline V gene. V gave up 4 bases and J gave up 5 bases, with 9 bases separating them. The CDR3 is 14 amino acids. This chain's CDR3 is CAISGTVNNSPLHF. CDR3 in DNA: TGTGCCATCAGTGGGACGGTCAATAATTCACCCCTCCACTTT.